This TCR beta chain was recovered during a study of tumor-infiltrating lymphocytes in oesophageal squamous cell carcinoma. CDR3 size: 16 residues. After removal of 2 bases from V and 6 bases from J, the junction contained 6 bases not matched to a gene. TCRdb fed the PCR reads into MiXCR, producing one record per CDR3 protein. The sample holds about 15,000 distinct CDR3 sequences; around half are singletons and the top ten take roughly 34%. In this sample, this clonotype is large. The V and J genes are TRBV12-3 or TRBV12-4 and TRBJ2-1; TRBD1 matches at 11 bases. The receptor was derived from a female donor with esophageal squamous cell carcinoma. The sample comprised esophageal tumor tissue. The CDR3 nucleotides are TGTGCCAGCAGTTTACGGAGGACAGGGGGCCTCAATGAGCAGTTCTTC. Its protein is CASSLRRTGGLNEQFF.